These T cell receptor beta chains were read from a single sample in a study of blood T cells in healthy people across ages. TCRdb independently ran MiXCR on the 5' RACE reads; one entry per CDR3 protein. This table has approximately 1.5 million distinct CDR3 sequences, approximately 32% appearing once. The sequencing input was blood. The receptors were gathered from a woman in her 30s in good health. Both conserved end residues are part of each CDR3. The size of a clone is reported for some rows only, either as once, few or many, or as a class for expanded clones.

j_gene,abundance,v_gene,CDR3aa
TRBJ1-4,.,TRBV29-1,CSVEDRKGGREKLFF
TRBJ2-7,.,TRBV15,CATSPRTGTGGALVYEQYF
TRBJ2-5,few,TRBV3-1,CASSQSSAQETQYF
TRBJ2-1,.,TRBV20-1,CSADGTSGRAGYNEQFF
TRBJ2-1,once,TRBV27,CASAPVGLAANNEQFF
TRBJ1-2,.,TRBV7-9,CASSPQTGKDYGYTF
TRBJ2-3,.,TRBV5-1,CASSLSTGRTDTQYF
TRBJ2-5,.,TRBV5-8,CASSSGTGGRETQYF
TRBJ1-2,.,TRBV7-9,CASSLAGQYGYTF
TRBJ2-7,many,TRBV5-6,CASSLGAGGEQYF
TRBJ2-1,.,TRBV7-7,CASSSGLRQFF
TRBJ2-7,.,TRBV6-2/TRBV6-3,CATVDNSYEQYF
TRBJ1-1,few,TRBV29-1,CSVLGGITEAFF
TRBJ2-1,few,TRBV7-3,CASSLEPVRAHNEQFF
TRBJ1-5,.,TRBV6-6,CASSPQGDYSNQPQHF
TRBJ1-2,.,TRBV20-1,CSAPNRRVNGYTF
TRBJ1-6,.,TRBV6-5,CASSYPRGRTGGYNSPLHF
.,.,TRBV6-1,CASRTPTGAQGYHEQYF
TRBJ1-1,.,TRBV7-9,CASSPQDGLNTEAFF
TRBJ2-1,.,TRBV5-6,CASSLVIRDRGIGNEQFF
TRBJ2-2,few,TRBV6-5,CASSYSSRGLAYLIDTGELFF
TRBJ2-3,.,TRBV5-6,CASSSGTRGARDTQYF
TRBJ2-2,.,TRBV4-1,CASSQLTGSTGELFF
TRBJ1-5,.,TRBV6-2/TRBV6-3,CASSYGGGVQPQHF
TRBJ1-2,.,TRBV13,CASSSRGTLGYTF
TRBJ2-3,few,TRBV7-9,CASSLWGLHDTDTQYF
TRBJ2-7,.,TRBV15,CATSNRGVFNEQYF
TRBJ2-3,.,TRBV12-3/TRBV12-4,CASSVSQNTQYF
TRBJ1-5,.,TRBV5-1,CACRGEGNQPQHF
TRBJ2-5,few,TRBV20-1,CSARDGSVVRETQYF
TRBJ1-1,many,TRBV11-1,CASSFDRASHSNTEAFF
TRBJ2-4,few,TRBV5-6,CASSLAPGSLKNIQYF
TRBJ2-3,few,TRBV20-1,CSAGQGFWTDTQYF
TRBJ2-7,.,TRBV5-6,CASSLVASHEQYF
TRBJ2-5,.,TRBV3-1,CASSQSRRAQETQYF
TRBJ2-7,.,TRBV28,CASRQGQYLYEQYF
TRBJ1-6,.,TRBV5-1,CASSELQGRQSPLHF
TRBJ2-3,.,TRBV20-1,CSARDPSGTDTQYF
TRBJ2-6,.,TRBV6-5,CASSYDRAGANVLTF
TRBJ2-1,many,TRBV12-3/TRBV12-4,CASSLAGGNYNEQFF
TRBJ1-2,.,TRBV2,CASSDWQNYAGYTF
TRBJ2-1,.,TRBV29-1,CSVEGGRGVRKFYDEQFF
TRBJ2-7,few,TRBV29-1,CSVESERSNYEQYF
TRBJ1-2,.,TRBV4-1,CASSQHPGAEGYTF
TRBJ2-1,.,TRBV2,CASSEAETVYNEQFF
TRBJ2-2,.,TRBV20-1,CSALGQGVDTGELFF
TRBJ2-1,.,TRBV27,CASSFLGTSGSYNEQFF
TRBJ2-7,.,TRBV5-5,CASSRTGGTGAYEQYF
TRBJ2-6,.,TRBV5-1,CASSQTTSGANVLTF
TRBJ2-7,few,TRBV20-1,CSARVLLVISCEQYF
TRBJ2-3,few,TRBV20-1,CSAQGLAGHTDTQYF
TRBJ1-6,.,TRBV9,CASSPGAAGDSPLHF